This T cell receptor (beta chain) is drawn from a study of shared clonotypes between healthy human individuals. Study findings and constraints: Though the depth was large, rarefaction showed that sorted-subset sequencing was incomplete. It was the few donors that limited the genetic and exposure-history diversity represented. Generation probabilities were higher for clonotypes shared across all four sorted-subset donors than for unshared ones.

CDR1 and CDR2 (germline): SGHAT, FQNNGV. This CDR3 has 16 residues. The V segment lost 3 bases and the J segment 0 bases; nucleotides outside the gene matches: 4. With regard to this clone: Antigen specificity is unknown.

Sorted subsets were amplified in replicate PCRs using 200 ng DNA, tens of thousands of T cell genomes. Here immunoSEQ multiplex PCR was the method, and the copy in TCRdb shows in-frame clones only, minus some. The profile covers some 2.4 million clones, with 93% appearing a single time and 0.36% taken by the ten largest. The V call is TRBV11-2, the J call TRBJ2-3, with TRBD2 matching over 9 bases. The sequence was collected from a young man in good health. Some clones in this sample may be carry-over from other donors' samples. Sequencing input: naive CD4+ T cells from PBMCs. The subset: CD45RA+ positively selected. The CDR3 DNA reads as TGTGCCAGCAGCTTTCTTAGCGGGAGTAGCACAGATACGCAGTATTTT. Translated: CASSFLSGSSTDTQYF.